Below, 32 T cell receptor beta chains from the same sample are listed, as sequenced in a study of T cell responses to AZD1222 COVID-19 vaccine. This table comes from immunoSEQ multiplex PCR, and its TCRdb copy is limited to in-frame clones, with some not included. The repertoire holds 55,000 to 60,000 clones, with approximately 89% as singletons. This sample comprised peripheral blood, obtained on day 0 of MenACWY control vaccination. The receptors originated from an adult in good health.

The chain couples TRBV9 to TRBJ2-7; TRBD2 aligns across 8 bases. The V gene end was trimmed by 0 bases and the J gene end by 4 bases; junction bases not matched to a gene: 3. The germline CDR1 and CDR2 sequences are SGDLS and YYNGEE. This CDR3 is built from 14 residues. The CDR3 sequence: CASSVAGGPYEQYF. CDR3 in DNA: TGTGCCAGCAGCGTAGCGGGAGGGCCGTACGAGCAGTACTTC.

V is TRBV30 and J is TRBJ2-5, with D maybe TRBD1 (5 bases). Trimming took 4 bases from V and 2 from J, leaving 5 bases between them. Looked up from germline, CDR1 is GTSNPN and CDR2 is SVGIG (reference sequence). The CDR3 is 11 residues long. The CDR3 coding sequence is TGTGCCTGGAAGGGGCAAGAGACCCAGTACTTC. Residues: CAWKGQETQYF.

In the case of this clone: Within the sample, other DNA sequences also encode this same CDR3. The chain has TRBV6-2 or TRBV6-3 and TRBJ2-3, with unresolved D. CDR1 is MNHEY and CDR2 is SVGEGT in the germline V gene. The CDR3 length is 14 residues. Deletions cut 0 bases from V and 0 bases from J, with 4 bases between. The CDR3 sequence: CASSYSTSTDTQYF. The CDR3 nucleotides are TGTGCCAGCAGTTACTCGACGAGCACAGATACGCAGTATTTT.

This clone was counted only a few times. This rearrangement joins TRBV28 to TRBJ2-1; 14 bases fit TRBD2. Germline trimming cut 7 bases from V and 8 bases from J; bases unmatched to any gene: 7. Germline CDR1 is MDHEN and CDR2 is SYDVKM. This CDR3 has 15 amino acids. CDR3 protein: CASTVGLAGGDEQFF. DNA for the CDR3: TGTGCCAGCACCGTCGGACTAGCGGGAGGCGATGAGCAGTTCTTC.

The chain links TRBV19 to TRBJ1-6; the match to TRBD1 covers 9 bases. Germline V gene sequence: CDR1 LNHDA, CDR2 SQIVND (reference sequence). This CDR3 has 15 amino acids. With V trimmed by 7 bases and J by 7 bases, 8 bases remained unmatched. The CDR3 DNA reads TGTGCCAGTATAGAGACGGGACAGGGAAATTCACCCCTCCACTTT. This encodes CASIETGQGNSPLHF.

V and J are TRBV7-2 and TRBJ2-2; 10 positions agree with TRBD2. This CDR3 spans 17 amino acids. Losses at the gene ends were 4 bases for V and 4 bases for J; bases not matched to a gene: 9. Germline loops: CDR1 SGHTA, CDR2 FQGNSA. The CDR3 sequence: CASSSLAGGSATGELFF. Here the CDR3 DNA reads TGTGCCAGCAGCTCCTTAGCGGGAGGATCCGCCACCGGGGAGCTGTTTTTT.

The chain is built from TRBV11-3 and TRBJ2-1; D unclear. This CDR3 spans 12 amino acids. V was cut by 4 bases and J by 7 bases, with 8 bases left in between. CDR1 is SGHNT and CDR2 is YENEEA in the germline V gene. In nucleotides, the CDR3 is TGTGCCAGCAGCTATGAGAGGAATGAGCAGTTCTTC. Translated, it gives CASSYERNEQFF.

DNA for the CDR3: TGTGCCAGCAGCCTACAGGGGAACACCGGGGAGCTGTTTTTT. Translating gives CASSLQGNTGELFF. V usage is TRBV11-2 and J usage is TRBJ2-2; a possible D gene is TRBD1 (6 bases). Germline V gene data show CDR1 as SGHAT and CDR2 as FQNNGV. This CDR3 region has 14 residues. The V end was cut by 5 bases, the J end by 1 base, with 8 bases between.

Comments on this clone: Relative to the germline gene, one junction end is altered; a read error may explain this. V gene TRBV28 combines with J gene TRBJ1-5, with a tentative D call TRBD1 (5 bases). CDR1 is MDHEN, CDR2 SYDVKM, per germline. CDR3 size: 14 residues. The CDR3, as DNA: TGTGCCAGCAAAAGGGGAGGGATGAATCGGCCCCAGCATTTT. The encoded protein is CASKRGGMNRPQHF.

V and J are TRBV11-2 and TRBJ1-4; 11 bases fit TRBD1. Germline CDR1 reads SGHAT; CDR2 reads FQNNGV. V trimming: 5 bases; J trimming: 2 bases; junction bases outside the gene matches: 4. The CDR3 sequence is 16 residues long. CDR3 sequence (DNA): TGTGCCAGCAGCCTGGGACAGGGGGTTACTAATGAAAAACTGTTTTTT. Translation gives CASSLGQGVTNEKLFF.

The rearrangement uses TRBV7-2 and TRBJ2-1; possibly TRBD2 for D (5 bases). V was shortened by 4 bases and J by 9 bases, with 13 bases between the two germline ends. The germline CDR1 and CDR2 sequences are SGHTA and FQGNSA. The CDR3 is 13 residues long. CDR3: CASSSITSLEQFF. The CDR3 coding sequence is TGTGCCAGCAGCTCAATAACTAGTCTTGAGCAGTTCTTC. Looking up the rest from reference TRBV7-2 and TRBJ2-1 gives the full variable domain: GAGVSQSPSNKVTEKGKDVELRCDPISGHTALYWYRQSLGQGLEFLIYFQGNSAPDKSGLPSDRFSAERTGGSVSTLTIQRTQQEDSAVYLCASSSITSLEQFFGPGTRLTVL.

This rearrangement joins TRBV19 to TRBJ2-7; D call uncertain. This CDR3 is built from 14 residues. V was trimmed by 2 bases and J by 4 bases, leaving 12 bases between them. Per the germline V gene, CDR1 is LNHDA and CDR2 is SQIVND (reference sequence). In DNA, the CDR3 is TGTGCCAGTAGTATACGGGCCGGAGATTACGAGCAGTACTTC. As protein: CASSIRAGDYEQYF.

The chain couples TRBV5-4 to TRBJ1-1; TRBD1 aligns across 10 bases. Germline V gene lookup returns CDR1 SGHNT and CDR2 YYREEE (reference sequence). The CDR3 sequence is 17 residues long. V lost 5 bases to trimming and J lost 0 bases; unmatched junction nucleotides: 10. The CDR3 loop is CASSIAGQGIMNTEAFF. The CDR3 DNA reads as TGTGCCAGCAGTATAGCGGGACAGGGGATCATGAACACTGAAGCTTTCTTT.

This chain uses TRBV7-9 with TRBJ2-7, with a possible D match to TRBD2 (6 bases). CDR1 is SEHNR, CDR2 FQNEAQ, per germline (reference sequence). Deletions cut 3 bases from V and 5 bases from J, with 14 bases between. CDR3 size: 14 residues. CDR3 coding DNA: TGTGCCAGCAGCTTCTCCGGGAGTTTCGACGAGCAGTACTTC. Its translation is CASSFSGSFDEQYF.

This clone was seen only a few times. The CDR3 DNA reads as TGTGCCAGCAGTCTCTCGGGCTCTGGGGCCAACGTCCTGACTTTC. As protein: CASSLSGSGANVLTF. The genes are TRBV6-2 or TRBV6-3 and TRBJ2-6; D unclear. V was trimmed by 5 bases and J by 0 bases, leaving 8 bases between them. CDR3 length: 15 amino acids. Germline values: CDR1 MNHEY, CDR2 SVGEGT.

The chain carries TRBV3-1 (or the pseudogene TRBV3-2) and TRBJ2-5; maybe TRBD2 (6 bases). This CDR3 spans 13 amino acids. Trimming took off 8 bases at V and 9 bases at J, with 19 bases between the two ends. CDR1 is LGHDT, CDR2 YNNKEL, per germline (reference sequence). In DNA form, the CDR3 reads TGTGCCAGCCGGCGGGGTAACCAAGAAGCCCAGTACTTC. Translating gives CASRRGNQEAQYF.

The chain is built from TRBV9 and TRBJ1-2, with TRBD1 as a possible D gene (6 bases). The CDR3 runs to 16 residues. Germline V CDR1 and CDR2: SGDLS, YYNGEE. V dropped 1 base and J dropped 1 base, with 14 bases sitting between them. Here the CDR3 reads CASSVSSGHSNYGYTF. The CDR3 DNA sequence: TGTGCCAGCAGCGTATCCTCGGGACATAGTAACTATGGCTACACCTTC.

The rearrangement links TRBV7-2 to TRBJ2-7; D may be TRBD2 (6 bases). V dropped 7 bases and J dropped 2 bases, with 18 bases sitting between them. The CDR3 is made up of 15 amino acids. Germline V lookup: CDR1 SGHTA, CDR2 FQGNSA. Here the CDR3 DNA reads TGTGCCAGCAACCCCGGGGCGGGAATTCCCTACGAGCAGTACTTC. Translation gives CASNPGAGIPYEQYF.

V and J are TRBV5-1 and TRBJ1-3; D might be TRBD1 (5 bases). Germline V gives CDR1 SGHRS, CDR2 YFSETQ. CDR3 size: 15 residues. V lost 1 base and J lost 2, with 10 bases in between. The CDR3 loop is CASSLSLGAGNTIYF. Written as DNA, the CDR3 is TGCGCCAGCAGCTTGAGTTTGGGGGCTGGAAACACCATATATTTT.

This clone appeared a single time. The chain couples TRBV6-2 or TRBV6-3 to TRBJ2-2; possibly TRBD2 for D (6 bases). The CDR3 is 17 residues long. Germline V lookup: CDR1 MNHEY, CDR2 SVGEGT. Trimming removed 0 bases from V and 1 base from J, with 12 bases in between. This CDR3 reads CASSYSWTTMNTGELFF. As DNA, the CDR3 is TGTGCCAGCAGTTACTCATGGACTACGATGAACACCGGGGAGCTGTTTTTT.

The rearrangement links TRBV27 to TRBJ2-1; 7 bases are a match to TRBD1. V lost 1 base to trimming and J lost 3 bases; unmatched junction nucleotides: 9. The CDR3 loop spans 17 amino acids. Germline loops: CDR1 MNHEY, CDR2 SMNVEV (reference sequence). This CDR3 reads CASSLWAGQVSYNEQFF. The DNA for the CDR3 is TGTGCCAGCAGTTTATGGGCCGGACAGGTCAGCTACAATGAGCAGTTCTTC.

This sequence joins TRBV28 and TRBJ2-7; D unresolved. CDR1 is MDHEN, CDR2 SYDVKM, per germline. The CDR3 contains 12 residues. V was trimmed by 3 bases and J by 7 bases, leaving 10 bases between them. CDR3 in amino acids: CASSFRGGEQYF. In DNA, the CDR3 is TGTGCCAGCAGTTTTAGAGGTGGTGAGCAGTACTTC. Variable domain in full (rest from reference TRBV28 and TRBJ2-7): DVKVTQSSRYLVKRTGEKVFLECVQDMDHENMFWYRQDPGLGLRLIYFSYDVKMKEKGDIPEGYSVSREKKERFSLILESASTNQTSMYLCASSFRGGEQYFGPGTRLTVT.

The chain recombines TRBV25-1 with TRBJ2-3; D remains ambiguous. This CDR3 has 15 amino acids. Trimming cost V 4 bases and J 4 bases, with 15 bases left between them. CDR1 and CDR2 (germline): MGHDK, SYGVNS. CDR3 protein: CASSGVKMGSDTQYF. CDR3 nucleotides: TGTGCCAGCAGTGGGGTGAAGATGGGTTCAGATACGCAGTATTTT.

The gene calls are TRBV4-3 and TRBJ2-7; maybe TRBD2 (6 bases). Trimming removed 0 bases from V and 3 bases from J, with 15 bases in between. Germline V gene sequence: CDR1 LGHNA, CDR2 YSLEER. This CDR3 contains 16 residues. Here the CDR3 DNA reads TGCGCCAGCAGCCAAGAATGGGAGGCCCCTAGCTACGAGCAGTACTTC. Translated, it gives CASSQEWEAPSYEQYF.

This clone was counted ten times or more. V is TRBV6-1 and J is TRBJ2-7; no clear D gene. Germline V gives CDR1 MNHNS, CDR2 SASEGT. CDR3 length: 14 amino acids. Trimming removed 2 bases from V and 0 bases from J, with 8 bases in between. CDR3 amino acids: CASSESLSSYEQYF. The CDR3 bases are TGTGCCAGCAGTGAATCTTTAAGCTCCTACGAGCAGTACTTC.

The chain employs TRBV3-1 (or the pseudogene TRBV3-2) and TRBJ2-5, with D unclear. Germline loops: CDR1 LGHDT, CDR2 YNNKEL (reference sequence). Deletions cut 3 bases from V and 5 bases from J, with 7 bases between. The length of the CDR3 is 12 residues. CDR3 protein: CASSQYGETQYF. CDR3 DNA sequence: TGTGCCAGCAGCCAGTACGGGGAGACCCAGTACTTC.

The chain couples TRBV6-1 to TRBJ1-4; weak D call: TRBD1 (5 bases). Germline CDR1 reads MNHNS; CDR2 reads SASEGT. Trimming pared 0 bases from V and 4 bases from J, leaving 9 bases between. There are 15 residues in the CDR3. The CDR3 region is CASSEAGGVNEKLFF. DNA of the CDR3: TGTGCCAGCAGTGAAGCGGGGGGGGTTAATGAAAAACTGTTTTTT.

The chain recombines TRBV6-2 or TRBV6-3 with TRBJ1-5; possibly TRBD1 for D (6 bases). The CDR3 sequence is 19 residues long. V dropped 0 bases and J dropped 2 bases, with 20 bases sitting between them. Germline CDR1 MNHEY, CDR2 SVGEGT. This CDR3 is CASSYSPRAGDVGNQPQHF. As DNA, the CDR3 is TGTGCCAGCAGTTACTCGCCCCGAGCAGGGGATGTCGGCAATCAGCCCCAGCATTTT.

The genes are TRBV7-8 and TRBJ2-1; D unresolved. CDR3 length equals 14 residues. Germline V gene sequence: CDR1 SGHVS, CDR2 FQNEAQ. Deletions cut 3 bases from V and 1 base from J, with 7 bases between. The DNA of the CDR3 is TGTGCCAGCAGCTTTGAGAAATCCTACAATGAGCAGTTCTTC. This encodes CASSFEKSYNEQFF.

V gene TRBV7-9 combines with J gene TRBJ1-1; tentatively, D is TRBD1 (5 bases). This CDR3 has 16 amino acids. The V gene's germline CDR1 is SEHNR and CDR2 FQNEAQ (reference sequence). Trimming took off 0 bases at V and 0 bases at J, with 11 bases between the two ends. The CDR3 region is CASSLALGHLNTEAFF. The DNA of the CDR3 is TGTGCCAGCAGCTTAGCTTTAGGACACCTGAACACTGAAGCTTTCTTT.

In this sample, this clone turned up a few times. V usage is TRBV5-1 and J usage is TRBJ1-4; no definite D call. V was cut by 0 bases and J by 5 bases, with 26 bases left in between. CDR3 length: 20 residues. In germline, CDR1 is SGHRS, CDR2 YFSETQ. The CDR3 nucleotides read TGCGCCAGCAGCTTGGTTAAGCGGGAGGTAGGGAAAGATACCAATGAAAAACTGTTTTTT. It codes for CASSLVKREVGKDTNEKLFF.

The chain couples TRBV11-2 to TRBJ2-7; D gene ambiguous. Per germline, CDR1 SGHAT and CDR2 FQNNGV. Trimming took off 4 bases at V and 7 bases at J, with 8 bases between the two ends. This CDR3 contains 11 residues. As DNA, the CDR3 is TGTGCCAGCAGCTCGACGAGGGAGCAGTACTTC. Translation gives CASSSTREQYF.